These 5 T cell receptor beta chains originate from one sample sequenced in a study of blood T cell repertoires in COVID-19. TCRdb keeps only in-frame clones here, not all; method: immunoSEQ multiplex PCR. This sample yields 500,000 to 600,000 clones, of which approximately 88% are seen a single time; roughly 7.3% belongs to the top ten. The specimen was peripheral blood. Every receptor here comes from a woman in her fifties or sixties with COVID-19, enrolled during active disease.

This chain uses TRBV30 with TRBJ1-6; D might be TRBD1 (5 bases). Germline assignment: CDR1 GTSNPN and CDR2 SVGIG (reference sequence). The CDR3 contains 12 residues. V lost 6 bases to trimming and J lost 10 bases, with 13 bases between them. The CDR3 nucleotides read TGTGCCTGCCAGACAGCTTTATCACCCCTCCACTTT. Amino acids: CACQTALSPLHF.

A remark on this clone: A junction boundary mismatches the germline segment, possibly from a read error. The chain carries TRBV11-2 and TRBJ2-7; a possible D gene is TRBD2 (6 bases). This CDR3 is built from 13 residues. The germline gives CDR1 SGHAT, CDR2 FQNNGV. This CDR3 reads CGSTMRGGNEQYF. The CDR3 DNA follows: TGTGGCAGCACCATGCGGGGCGGGAACGAGCAGTACTTC.

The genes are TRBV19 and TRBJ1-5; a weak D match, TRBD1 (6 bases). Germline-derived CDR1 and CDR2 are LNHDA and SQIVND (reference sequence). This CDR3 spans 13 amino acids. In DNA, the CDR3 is TGTGCTGCAGGACAGCTCTTCAATCAGCCCCAGCATTTT. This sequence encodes CAAGQLFNQPQHF.

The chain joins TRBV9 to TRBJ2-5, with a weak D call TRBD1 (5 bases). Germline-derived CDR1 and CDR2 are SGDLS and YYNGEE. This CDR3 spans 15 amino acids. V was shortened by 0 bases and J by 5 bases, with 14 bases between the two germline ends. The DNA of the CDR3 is TGTGCCAGCAGCGTAGCGCCTTGGGGCCGGGAGACCCAGTACTTC. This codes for CASSVAPWGRETQYF.

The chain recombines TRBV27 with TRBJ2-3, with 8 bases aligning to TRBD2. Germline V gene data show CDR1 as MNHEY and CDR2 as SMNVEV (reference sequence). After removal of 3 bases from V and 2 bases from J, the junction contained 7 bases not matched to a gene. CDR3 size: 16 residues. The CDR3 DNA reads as TGTGCCAGCAGTTTGGATCGGGAGGGTGCCACAGATACGCAGTATTTT. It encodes CASSLDREGATDTQYF.